One and the same sample provided the 32 T cell receptor beta chains below, sequenced in a study of cytomegalovirus exposure and HLA in healthy donors. PCR primers comprised 60 Vbeta and 13 Jbeta primers. The method was immunoSEQ multiplex PCR; TCRdb's version includes in-frame clones alone and lacks a portion of them. The sample consists of 70,000 to 85,000 clones, approximately 74% of them appearing once. Input material: PBMCs. Source of these receptors: a man in his forties or fifties in good health and CMV-seropositive.

This clone was counted between two and nine times. The chain is built from TRBV5-4 and TRBJ2-2, with 12 bases aligning to TRBD2. Germline CDR1 and CDR2: SGHNT and YYREEE (reference sequence). Germline trimming cut 10 bases from V and 6 bases from J; bases unmatched to any gene: 4. The CDR3 extends over 13 amino acids. In nucleotides, the CDR3 is TGTGCCTCTAGCGGGAGGGCCTCCGGGGAGCTGTTTTTT. This codes for CASSGRASGELFF.

The rearrangement links TRBV6-4 to TRBJ1-6, with unresolved D. Trimming removed 2 bases from V and 7 bases from J, with 6 bases in between. The CDR3 has 13 amino acids. Germline V gene lookup returns CDR1 MRHNA and CDR2 SNTAGT. Here the CDR3 DNA reads TGTGCCAGCAGTGACGACGGGAATTCACCCCTCCACTTT. Encoded protein: CASSDDGNSPLHF.

Judged by abundance, this clone is medium-sized (0.01 to 0.1%). The chain carries TRBV30 and TRBJ1-4; D not resolved. The CDR3 runs 13 residues. The germline gives CDR1 GTSNPN, CDR2 SVGIG (reference sequence). The V end was cut by 8 bases, the J end by 11 bases, with 21 bases between. CDR3 nucleotides: TGTGCCGGAGAAGCGGACTGGGTCCGGAAACTGTTTTTT. Encoded protein: CAGEADWVRKLFF.

This chain connects TRBV9 to TRBJ2-3; D ambiguous. Trimming stripped 0 bases from V and 2 bases from J, with 4 bases between. Germline CDR1 and CDR2: SGDLS and YYNGEE. The CDR3 sequence is 13 residues long. CDR3 coding DNA: TGTGCCAGCAGCGTAGGAGTCACAGATACGCAGTATTTT. This sequence encodes CASSVGVTDTQYF. The variable domain in full, completed from reference TRBV9 and TRBJ2-3, reads DSGVTQTPKHLITATGQRVTLRCSPRSGDLSVYWYQQSLDQGLQFLIQYYNGEERAKGNILERFSAQQFPDLHSELNLSSLELGDSALYFCASSVGVTDTQYFGPGTRLTVL.

This chain links TRBV5-1 with TRBJ2-5; perhaps TRBD1 as D (6 bases). This CDR3 comprises 15 residues. CDR1 is SGHRS and CDR2 is YFSETQ in the germline V gene. V lost 2 bases, J lost 3 bases, and 14 bases lay in between. The CDR3 DNA reads TGCGCCAGCAGCTTAAGCCCGCAGGGGAAAGAGACCCAGTACTTC. Residues: CASSLSPQGKETQYF.

J is TRBJ1-1 and V is TRBV7-2; 7 bases match TRBD1. This CDR3 comprises 15 residues. V gave up 8 bases and J gave up 4 bases; unmatched junction bases: 13. CDR1 is SGHTA, CDR2 FQGNSA, per germline. The CDR3 region is CASLGRVYRGTEAFF. The CDR3 region has the DNA TGTGCCAGCCTCGGAAGAGTCTACAGGGGCACTGAAGCTTTCTTT. The full variable domain, its missing parts supplied by reference TRBV7-2 and TRBJ1-1, is GAGVSQSPSNKVTEKGKDVELRCDPISGHTALYWYRQSLGQGLEFLIYFQGNSAPDKSGLPSDRFSAERTGGSVSTLTIQRTQQEDSAVYLCASLGRVYRGTEAFFGQGTRLTVV.

A remark on this clone: This CDR3 is missing its conserved last phenylalanine or tryptophan, likely due to a read error. The limits of the CDR3 on the DNA are not certain, so only TCRdb's listed CDR3 is given. The V call is TRBV7-4, the J call TRBJ1-1. Per germline, CDR1 SGHVT and CDR2 SQSDAQ. The CDR3 has 16 residues if both end residues are counted. This CDR3 reads CASSLVCGGVFAVSLT.

The sample holds a few counts of this clone. V is TRBV4-2 and J is TRBJ2-3; D possibly corresponds to TRBD1 (5 bases). Germline values: CDR1 LGHNA, CDR2 YNFKEQ. The CDR3 is 15 residues long. The germline V and J ends were trimmed by 0 bases and 1 base, with 8 bases remaining between them. CDR3 residues: CASSQDSRGTDTQYF. CDR3 DNA sequence: TGTGCCAGCAGCCAAGATTCCAGGGGCACAGATACGCAGTATTTT.

This clone was counted once. Here the CDR3 reads CASSPTGTGPNTEAFF. CDR3 in DNA: TGTGCCAGCAGCCCAACCGGGACAGGACCGAACACTGAAGCTTTCTTT. The V call is TRBV9, the J call TRBJ1-1; 8 nucleotides match TRBD1. This CDR3 comprises 16 residues. Germline loops: CDR1 SGDLS, CDR2 YYNGEE. V dropped 4 bases and J dropped 1; count of bases not matched to a gene: 9.

The rearrangement links TRBV4-1 to TRBJ1-5, with D possibly matching TRBD1 (6 bases). Germline values: CDR1 MGHRA, CDR2 YSYEKL. The V end lost 0 bases, the J end lost 9 bases, and 18 bases lay between the germline ends. This CDR3 is 16 amino acids long. The CDR3 sequence is CASSQDGQNNQRPQHF. The CDR3 DNA reads TGCGCCAGCAGCCAAGATGGACAGAACAATCAGAGGCCCCAGCATTTT.

This chain joins TRBV6-4 and TRBJ2-1; possible D gene TRBD2, 5 bases. The CDR3 is 14 residues long. CDR1 and CDR2 (germline): MRHNA, SNTAGT. V was clipped by 7 bases and J by 5 bases, with 15 bases between them. CDR3: CASTDYPTNNEQFF. The CDR3 nucleotides read TGTGCCAGCACCGACTATCCCACCAACAATGAGCAGTTCTTC.

The rearrangement uses TRBV6-5 and TRBJ2-1; a weak D match, TRBD2 (5 bases). CDR3 size: 15 residues. Germline V CDR1 and CDR2: MNHEY, SVGAGI. The ends were cut back, 4 bases at V and 3 bases at J, with 13 bases in the middle. CDR3 nucleotide sequence: TGTGCCAGCAGTTCCGATAGCCGGGGCTACAATGAGCAGTTCTTC. It specifies CASSSDSRGYNEQFF.

In its sample, this clone was seen a few times. The rearrangement joins TRBV7-2 to TRBJ1-2, with 10 bases matching TRBD1. J lost 8 bases, V lost 6 bases, and 3 bases had no gene match. There are 12 residues in the CDR3. CDR1 and CDR2 (germline): SGHTA, FQGNSA. The CDR3 spells CASRGTGDGYTF. CDR3 in DNA: TGTGCCAGCAGGGGGACAGGGGACGGCTACACCTTC.

The chain has TRBV5-1 and TRBJ2-2, with D perhaps TRBD2 (6 bases). The length of the CDR3 is 14 residues. The V gene's germline CDR1 is SGHRS and CDR2 YFSETQ. Trimming shortened V by 4 bases and J by 4 bases, and 11 bases separated the two germline ends. DNA for the CDR3: TGCGCCAGCAGCCTGGTCGGGAGCACCGGGGAGCTGTTTTTT. Translating it yields CASSLVGSTGELFF. Based on the CDR3 plus reference TRBV5-1 and TRBJ2-2, the full variable domain is KAGVTQTPRYLIKTRGQQVTLSCSPISGHRSVSWYQQTPGQGLQFLFEYFSETQRNKGNFPGRFSGRQFSNSRSEMNVSTLELGDSALYLCASSLVGSTGELFFGEGSRLTVL.

V gene TRBV4-2 combines with J gene TRBJ2-7, with TRBD2 identical over 7 bases. Germline assignment: CDR1 LGHNA and CDR2 YNFKEQ. V lost 5 bases to trimming and J lost 5 bases; unmatched junction nucleotides: 6. The CDR3 sequence is 13 residues long. Written as DNA, the CDR3 is TGTGCCAGCAGCAAATCGGGGGGAGACGAGCAGTACTTC. Translating it yields CASSKSGGDEQYF.

The rearrangement uses TRBV6-1 and TRBJ1-2; D may be TRBD1 (5 bases). Germline lookup yields CDR1 MNHNS and CDR2 SASEGT. The V end was cut by 0 bases, the J end by 4 bases, with 12 bases between. This CDR3 spans 15 amino acids. CDR3 loop: CASSEASYRSYGYTF. CDR3 nucleotide sequence: TGTGCCAGCAGTGAAGCGAGTTACAGGTCCTATGGCTACACCTTC.

The chain combines TRBV7-9 with TRBJ2-7; 13 bases line up with TRBD2. Looked up from germline, CDR1 is SEHNR and CDR2 is FQNEAQ (reference sequence). V trimming: 7 bases; J trimming: 7 bases; junction bases outside the gene matches: 13. The length of the CDR3 is 16 residues. The CDR3 reads CASKPPGLAGPGEQYF. In DNA form, the CDR3 reads TGTGCCAGCAAGCCACCGGGACTAGCGGGACCTGGGGAGCAGTACTTC.

There are a few counts of this clone. The V gene is TRBV30, the J gene TRBJ2-3, with TRBD2 identical over 9 bases. CDR3 length: 13 residues. CDR1 is GTSNPN, CDR2 SVGIG, per germline (reference sequence). Trimming at V came to 7 bases and at J to 7 bases, leaving 9 bases not matched to a gene. The CDR3 region has the DNA TGTGCCTCCCATCTGGCGGGGGGGAATACGCAGTATTTT. Its translation is CASHLAGGNTQYF.

The chain couples TRBV6-4 to TRBJ2-7; the D gene is possibly TRBD1 (5 bases). The CDR3 has 15 residues. Deletions cut 2 bases from V and 3 bases from J, with 14 bases between. Germline assignment: CDR1 MRHNA and CDR2 SNTAGT. Here the CDR3 reads CASSDPRQPFYEQYF. As DNA, the CDR3 is TGTGCCAGCAGTGACCCGAGACAGCCATTCTACGAGCAGTACTTC.

The chain employs TRBV2 and TRBJ1-1; D is unclear. The germline gives CDR1 SNHLY, CDR2 FYNNEI. Trimming removed 2 bases at V and 5 bases at J, with 9 bases between. This CDR3 contains 13 residues. The CDR3 region has the DNA TGTGCCAGCAGTGAACAGAGGGAAACTGAAGCTTTCTTT. It encodes CASSEQRETEAFF.

This chain joins TRBV5-4 and TRBJ2-1, with 13 positions matching TRBD2. Per the germline V gene, CDR1 is SGHNT and CDR2 is YYREEE (reference sequence). V shed 4 bases and J 10 bases; nucleotides not matched to a gene: 5. The CDR3 contains 14 residues. The CDR3 reads CASSGGLAGREQFF. The CDR3 coding sequence is TGTGCCAGCAGCGGGGGACTAGCGGGAAGAGAGCAGTTCTTC.

The chain recombines TRBV11-2 with TRBJ2-7, with TRBD1 matching 9 bases. After removal of 4 bases from V and 3 bases from J, the junction contained 10 bases not matched to a gene. The CDR3 totals 16 residues. Germline V lookup: CDR1 SGHAT, CDR2 FQNNGV. CDR3 sequence reads: CASSSRGQGLSYEQYF. CDR3 sequence (DNA): TGTGCCAGCAGCTCCCGCGGACAGGGGCTAAGCTACGAGCAGTACTTC.

The V call is TRBV2, the J call TRBJ2-7; maybe TRBD2 (5 bases). Germline V CDR1 and CDR2: SNHLY, FYNNEI. The CDR3 is 15 amino acids. V shed 6 bases and J shed 2 bases, with 17 bases lying between them. In nucleotides, the CDR3 is TGTGCCAGCAGCGACCGGTCCAGCGGAGCCTACGAGCAGTACTTC. Amino acids: CASSDRSSGAYEQYF.

The chain combines TRBV10-3 with TRBJ2-7; 15 positions agree with TRBD2. The CDR3 loop spans 18 amino acids. CDR1 and CDR2 (germline): ENHRY, SYGVKD. The trim removed 2 bases at V and 0 bases at J, leaving 5 bases unmatched. The CDR3 here is CAISEGGTSGGFSYEQYF. CDR3 in DNA: TGTGCCATCAGTGAGGGGGGGACTAGCGGGGGGTTCTCCTACGAGCAGTACTTC.

The V gene is TRBV6-1, the J gene TRBJ1-6; TRBD1 matches at 9 bases. Losses at the gene ends were 6 bases for V and 10 bases for J; bases not matched to a gene: 4. The CDR3 totals 13 residues. In germline, CDR1 is MNHNS, CDR2 SASEGT. CDR3 loop: CASRGQGPSPLHF. CDR3 nucleotide sequence: TGTGCCAGCAGGGGACAGGGACCCTCACCCCTCCACTTT.

This chain connects TRBV5-4 to TRBJ1-2; D not certain. The V end lost 9 bases, the J end lost 2 bases, and 26 bases lay between the germline ends. The CDR3 is 17 amino acids. The germline gives CDR1 SGHNT, CDR2 YYREEE (reference sequence). The CDR3 sequence is CATSRGLDPGRNYGYTF. The CDR3 region has the DNA TGTGCCACCTCCCGGGGTCTTGATCCAGGAAGAAACTATGGCTACACCTTC. The full variable domain, with the rest looked up from reference TRBV5-4 and TRBJ1-2, is ETGVTQSPTHLIKTRGQQVTLRCSSQSGHNTVSWYQQALGQGPQFIFQYYREEENGRGNFPPRFSGLQFPNYSSELNVNALELDDSALYLCATSRGLDPGRNYGYTFGSGTRLTVV.

This chain joins TRBV5-4 and TRBJ1-3, with TRBD1 identical over 8 bases. The CDR3 extends over 15 amino acids. The ends lost 6 bases at V and 2 bases at J; junction bases unmatched: 7. Germline V gene data show CDR1 as SGHNT and CDR2 as YYREEE (reference sequence). CDR3 sequence (DNA): TGTGCCAGCAACCACTTGACAGGGGCTGGAAACACCATATATTTT. Translated, it gives CASNHLTGAGNTIYF.

The V call is TRBV27, the J call TRBJ2-5; a possible D gene is TRBD2 (5 bases). Germline assignment: CDR1 MNHEY and CDR2 SMNVEV (reference sequence). There are 13 residues in the CDR3. Trimming took off 3 bases at V and 3 bases at J, with 8 bases between the two ends. CDR3: CASSFGSEETQYF. The CDR3 bases are TGTGCCAGCAGTTTTGGTAGCGAAGAGACCCAGTACTTC.

J is TRBJ2-7 and V is TRBV2; D is possibly TRBD2 (6 bases). Trimming left V 8 bases short and J 11 bases short, with 19 bases between. Germline CDR1 SNHLY, CDR2 FYNNEI. The CDR3 totals 12 residues. CDR3 coding DNA: TGTGCCAGCGGTGGATTTGGGTCTAGCGAGTACTTC. This encodes CASGGFGSSEYF.

This sequence joins TRBV4-2 and TRBJ1-6; D gene uncertain. V was pared by 0 bases and J by 0 bases, with 9 bases between. The CDR3 runs to 17 residues. Germline CDR1 and CDR2: LGHNA and YNFKEQ. The CDR3 is CASSQEPRSSYNSPLHF. CDR3 sequence (DNA): TGTGCCAGCAGCCAAGAACCTAGGAGCTCCTATAATTCACCCCTCCACTTT.

This clone was found a few times. The chain uses TRBV2 and TRBJ1-5, with D maybe TRBD1 (6 bases). This CDR3 has 15 residues. CDR1 is SNHLY, CDR2 FYNNEI, per germline. V gave up 0 bases and J gave up 8 bases, with 14 bases separating them. As DNA, the CDR3 is TGTGCCAGCAGTGAAGCGCCCAGGGGTGGGAAGCCCCAGCATTTT. It specifies CASSEAPRGGKPQHF.

This clone was detected once. The V and J genes are TRBV9 and TRBJ2-7; 8 bases map to TRBD2. The germline V gene has CDR1 SGDLS and CDR2 YYNGEE. After removal of 0 bases from V and 5 bases from J, the junction contained 10 bases not matched to a gene. CDR3 length: 16 residues. CDR3 in DNA: TGTGCCAGCAGCGTAGTCTTGTCGGGGGGGCCCAACGAGCAGTACTTC. Its translation: CASSVVLSGGPNEQYF.